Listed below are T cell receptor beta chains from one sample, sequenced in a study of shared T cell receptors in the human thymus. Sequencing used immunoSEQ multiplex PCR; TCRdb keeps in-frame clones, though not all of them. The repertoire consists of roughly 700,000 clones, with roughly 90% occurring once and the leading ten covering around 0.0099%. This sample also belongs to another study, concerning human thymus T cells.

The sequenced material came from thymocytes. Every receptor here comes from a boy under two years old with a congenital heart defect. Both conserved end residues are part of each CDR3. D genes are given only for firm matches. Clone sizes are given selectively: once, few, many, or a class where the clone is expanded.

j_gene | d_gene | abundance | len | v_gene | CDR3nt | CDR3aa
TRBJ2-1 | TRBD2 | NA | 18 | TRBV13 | TGTGCCAGCAGCTTAGGATGGATGGTTCGGCGGGAGGGCCATGAGCAGTTCTTC | CASSLGWMVRREGHEQFF
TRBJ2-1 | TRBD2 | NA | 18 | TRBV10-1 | TGCGCCAGCAGTGAGTCTAATAGAGAGCGGGATCCCTACAATGAGCAGTTCTTC | CASSESNRERDPYNEQFF
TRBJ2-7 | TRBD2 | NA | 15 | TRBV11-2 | TGTGCCAGCAGCTCGACTAGCGGGAGCTCCTACGAGCAGTACTTC | CASSSTSGSSYEQYF
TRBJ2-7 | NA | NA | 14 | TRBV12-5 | TGTGCTAGTGGTTCAAAGCGGCCTCCCTACGAGCAGTACTTC | CASGSKRPPYEQYF
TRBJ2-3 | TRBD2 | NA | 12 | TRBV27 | TGTGCCAGCAGAAATAGCGGGAACACGCAGTATTTT | CASRNSGNTQYF
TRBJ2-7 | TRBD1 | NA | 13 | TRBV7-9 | TGTGCCAGCAGCCGGGGGACAGGGGACGAGCAGTACTTC | CASSRGTGDEQYF
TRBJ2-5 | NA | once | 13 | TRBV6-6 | TGTGCCAGCAGTTCCGGGACTTGGGGGACCCAGTACTTC | CASSSGTWGTQYF
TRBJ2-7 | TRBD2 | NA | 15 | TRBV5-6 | TGTGCCAGCAGCTTGAAACTAGCGGGAGGGGGGGAGCAGTACTTC | CASSLKLAGGGEQYF
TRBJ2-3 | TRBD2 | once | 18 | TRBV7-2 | TGTGCCAGCAGCTCCCCTAGCGGGAGCGCCGCTAGCACAGATACGCAGTATTTT | CASSSPSGSAASTDTQYF
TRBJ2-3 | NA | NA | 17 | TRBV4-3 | TGCGCCAGCAGCCAAGATGACTATTGGCCTAGGGCAGATACGCAGTATTTT | CASSQDDYWPRADTQYF
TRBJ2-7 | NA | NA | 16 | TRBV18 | TGTGCCAGCTCACCAGGCATCCCTAGCGCGTCTCCGGAGCAGTACTTC | CASSPGIPSASPEQYF
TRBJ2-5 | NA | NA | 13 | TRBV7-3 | TGTGCCAGCAGCTTAAGCCTAGGAGAGACCCAGTACTTC | CASSLSLGETQYF
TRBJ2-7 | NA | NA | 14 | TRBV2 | TGTGCCAGCAGTGAAGTGCGCGAGGCGGGTGAGCAGTACTTC | CASSEVREAGEQYF
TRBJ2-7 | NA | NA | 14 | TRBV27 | TGTGCCAGCAAACAGACAGTGCCCCCCTACGAGCAGTACTTC | CASKQTVPPYEQYF
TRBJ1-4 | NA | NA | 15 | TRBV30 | TGTGCCTGGAGTTCAACGGGGGGGGCTAATGAAAAACTGTTTTTT | CAWSSTGGANEKLFF
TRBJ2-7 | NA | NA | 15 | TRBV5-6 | TGTGCCAGCAGCACCCCGGGTCTAGCGCCCTACGAGCAGTACTTC | CASSTPGLAPYEQYF
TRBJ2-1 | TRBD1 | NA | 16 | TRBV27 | TGTGCCAGCAGTGCCAGACAGGGGAGGCGGCGCAATGAGCAGTTCTTC | CASSARQGRRRNEQFF
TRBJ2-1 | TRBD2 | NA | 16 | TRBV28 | TGTGCCAGCAGCCCTAGTAGCGGGAGGTCCTACAATGAGCAGTTCTTC | CASSPSSGRSYNEQFF
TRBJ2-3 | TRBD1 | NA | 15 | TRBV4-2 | TGTGCCAGCAGCCAAGATGGCAGGGGGCGAGGTACGCAGTATTTC | CASSQDGRGRGTQYF
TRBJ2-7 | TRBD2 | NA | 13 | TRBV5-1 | TGCGCCAGCAGACGGACTAGCGGCCACCGGCAGTACTTC | CASRRTSGHRQYF
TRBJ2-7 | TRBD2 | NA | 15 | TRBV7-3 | TGTGCCAGCAGCTCGCTAGCGGGAGATTTTGGCGAGCAGTACTTC | CASSSLAGDFGEQYF
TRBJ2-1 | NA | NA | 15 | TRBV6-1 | TGTGCCAGCAGTGCCCCCTGTGGGAGCTACAATGAGCAGTTCTTC | CASSAPCGSYNEQFF
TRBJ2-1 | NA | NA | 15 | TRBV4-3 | TGCGCCAGCAGCCAAGATAAGTTGGGGCCCCCCGAGCAGTTCTTC | CASSQDKLGPPEQFF
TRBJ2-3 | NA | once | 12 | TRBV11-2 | TGTGCCAGCAGCCGGACAGAAGATACGCAGTATTTT | CASSRTEDTQYF
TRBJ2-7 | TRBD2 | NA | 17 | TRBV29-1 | TGCAGCGTATGGACTAGCGGGAGCCGTGGAGGGATATACGAGCAGTACTTC | CSVWTSGSRGGIYEQYF
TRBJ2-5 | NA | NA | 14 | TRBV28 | TGTGCCAGCAGTCCAAAGAGGGGGCAAGAGACCCAGTACTTC | CASSPKRGQETQYF
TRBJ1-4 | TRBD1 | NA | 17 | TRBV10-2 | TGCGCCAGCAGTGCTCCCGGGACAGGGGGCGCGGGAGAGGAACTGTTTTTT | CASSAPGTGGAGEELFF
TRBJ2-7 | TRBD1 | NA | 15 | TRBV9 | TGTGCCAGCAGCGCCGACAGGGTACCCTTGGGGGAGCAGTACTTC | CASSADRVPLGEQYF
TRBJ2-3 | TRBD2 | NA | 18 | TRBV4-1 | TGCGCCAGCAGCCAAGGGTGGATGGCTAGCGGGCCCGCAGATACGCAGTATTTT | CASSQGWMASGPADTQYF
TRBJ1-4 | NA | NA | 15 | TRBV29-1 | TGCAGCGTTATGGGTGACAGTCAGCCTAATGAAAAACTGTTTTTT | CSVMGDSQPNEKLFF
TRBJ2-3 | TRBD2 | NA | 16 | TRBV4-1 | TGCGCCAGCAGCCAAGCTAGCGGGAGAAGCACAGATACGCAGTATTTT | CASSQASGRSTDTQYF
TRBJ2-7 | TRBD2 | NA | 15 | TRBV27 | TGTGCCAGCAGCCCCCTAGCGGGTGTAGATTACGAGCAGTACTTC | CASSPLAGVDYEQYF
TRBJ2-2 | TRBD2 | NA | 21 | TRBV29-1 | TGCAGCGGTCGCCCTAAGTTGACTAGCGGGAGAGGTGTGTTAAACACCGGGGAGCTGTTTTTT | CSGRPKLTSGRGVLNTGELFF
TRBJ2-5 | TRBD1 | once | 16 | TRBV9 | TGTGCCAGCACCCAGGGGACAGGGGTAGATGGAGAGACCCAGTACTTC | CASTQGTGVDGETQYF
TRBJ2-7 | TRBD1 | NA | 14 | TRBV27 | TGTGCCAGCAGTATTTCGGGACAGGAAGACGAGCAGTACTTC | CASSISGQEDEQYF
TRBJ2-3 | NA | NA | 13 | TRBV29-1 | TGCAGCGTTAAACCCGGGAACACAGATACGCAGTATTTT | CSVKPGNTDTQYF
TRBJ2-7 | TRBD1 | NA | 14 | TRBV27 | TGTGCCAGCAGTTTCTCGGGACAGTGTGTCGAGCAGTACTTC | CASSFSGQCVEQYF
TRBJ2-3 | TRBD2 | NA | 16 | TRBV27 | TGTGCCAGCAGTACCCGGACTAGACGTTCCGCAGATACGCAGTATTTT | CASSTRTRRSADTQYF
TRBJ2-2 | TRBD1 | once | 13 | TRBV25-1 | TGTGCCAGCAGGGGACAGGGCCTCGGGGAGCTGTTTTTT | CASRGQGLGELFF
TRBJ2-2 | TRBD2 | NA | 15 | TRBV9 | TGTGCCAGCAGCGCCTCACTAGCGAAAACCGGGGAGCTGTTTTTT | CASSASLAKTGELFF
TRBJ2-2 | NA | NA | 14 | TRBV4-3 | TGCGCCAGCAGCCAAGACTCCAACACCGGGGAGCTGTTTTTT | CASSQDSNTGELFF
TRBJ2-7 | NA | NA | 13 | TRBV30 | TGTGCCTTCCTGCGGGATAGCGTCTACGAGCAGTACTTC | CAFLRDSVYEQYF
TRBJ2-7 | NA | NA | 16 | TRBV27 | TGTGCCAGCAGTTTATGCGGGCCCAAGGGGGCGGGGGAGCAGTACTTC | CASSLCGPKGAGEQYF